This T cell receptor (beta chain) was found in a study of cytomegalovirus exposure and HLA in healthy donors. The primer mix had 60 Vbeta and 13 Jbeta primers. In the original workflow: Approximately 12 million of tens of millions of unique TCR beta chains were shared, per a later count. Clones were sequenced by immunoSEQ multiplex PCR, and TCRdb holds only the in-frame ones, with some missing. D and trimming were read from the DNA, whereas the V and J calls and clone size are those reported in that table. The sample holds some 220,000 clones, roughly 90% seen once. Germline CDR1 and CDR2: SGDLS and YYNGEE. Losses at the gene ends were 0 bases for V and 3 bases for J; bases not matched to a gene: 15. The CDR3 is 20 residues long. This clone was detected once.

The specimen was PBMCs. The source of this sequence is a woman aged 18-30 years in good health and CMV-seronegative. The J gene is TRBJ2-2, the V gene TRBV9, with 9 bases that match TRBD2. CDR3 in amino acids: CASSVDPFPRGGPDTGELFF. The CDR3 DNA is TGTGCCAGCAGCGTAGACCCCTTCCCGCGGGGGGGCCCTGACACCGGGGAGCTGTTTTTT.